This T cell receptor (beta chain) originates from a study of shared clonotypes between healthy human individuals. Study-level information: A couple of female and three male donors aged 18 to 49 were enrolled.

This clone was counted a few times. The germline CDR1 and CDR2 sequences are KGHSH and LQKENI. The V gene lost 2 bases and the J gene lost 4 bases, with 14 bases spanning the gap. This CDR3 region has 15 residues. The authors' processing: Filtering differed because ImmunoSEQ produced junction-only sequences that carried no quality scores. Here immunoSEQ multiplex PCR was the method, and the copy in TCRdb shows in-frame clones only, minus some. The V and J calls and clone size are taken from that table; D and trimming were inferred from the DNA. Seen here are roughly 500,000 clones, roughly 77% observed once, and the top ten hold about 13%. Donors were Caucasian adults residing in Nashville, Tennessee, USA. Researchers drew on about 90 million PBMCs for genomic DNA from unsorted samples.

The material sequenced was PBMCs. The J gene is TRBJ1-2, the V gene TRBV18, with a tentative D call TRBD1 (5 bases). This clonotype originated in a woman between 35 and 50 years old in good health. Some clones in this sample may be carry-over from other donors' samples. The CDR3 sequence is CASSPITGLRYGYTF. CDR3 sequence (DNA): TGTGCCAGCTCACCAATAACAGGTTTACGCTATGGCTACACCTTC.